A selection of T cell receptor beta chains follows, all from one sample in a study of blood T cell repertoires in COVID-19. Repertoires were generated with immunoSEQ multiplex PCR, while TCRdb's copy carries only in-frame clones and drops some. This table holds fewer than 400,000 clones, about 87% found once. Specimen: PBMCs or T cells enriched from blood (not recorded which). The receptors shown here come from a woman aged 18 to 35 who had recovered from COVID-19. The CDR3 runs from the conserved cysteine through the conserved F or W. Fields, in order: clone size, V gene, J gene, D gene, CDR3 protein, CDR3 DNA. The D gene is left open where the match is weak. Clone size is not always given. Where it is, it says once, few, many or a class for expanded clones.

abundance: NA; v_gene: TRBV5-1; j_gene: TRBJ1-2; d_gene: NA; CDR3aa: CASSFGARGDYGYTF; CDR3nt: TGCGCCAGCAGCTTCGGCGCCAGGGGCGACTATGGCTACACCTTC
abundance: once; v_gene: TRBV5-5; j_gene: TRBJ2-3; d_gene: NA; CDR3aa: CASRSLVTDTQYF; CDR3nt: TGTGCCAGCAGATCCCTTGTAACAGATACGCAGTATTTT
abundance: NA; v_gene: TRBV28; j_gene: TRBJ2-2; d_gene: TRBD1; CDR3aa: CASSRQGARTGELFF; CDR3nt: TGTGCCAGCAGTCGACAGGGGGCGCGGACCGGGGAGCTGTTTTTT
abundance: once; v_gene: TRBV19; j_gene: TRBJ1-5; d_gene: TRBD1; CDR3aa: CASRLGQGRQPQHF; CDR3nt: TGTGCCAGTAGGCTGGGACAGGGACGTCAGCCCCAGCATTTT
abundance: NA; v_gene: TRBV11-2; j_gene: TRBJ1-5; d_gene: NA; CDR3aa: CASSLQRDQPQHF; CDR3nt: TGTGCCAGCAGCCTTCAGAGGGATCAGCCCCAGCATTTT
abundance: NA; v_gene: TRBV28; j_gene: TRBJ1-5; d_gene: TRBD1; CDR3aa: CASSQTGGLSDTPHWQPQHF; CDR3nt: TGTGCCAGCAGTCAGACAGGGGGCTTGTCGGATACGCCTCATTGGCAGCCCCAGCATTTT
abundance: few; v_gene: TRBV7-3; j_gene: TRBJ2-7; d_gene: TRBD2; CDR3aa: CASSLQAGELYEQYF; CDR3nt: TGTGCCAGCAGCTTACAAGCGGGAGAGCTCTACGAGCAGTACTTC
abundance: NA; v_gene: TRBV11-2; j_gene: TRBJ2-3; d_gene: TRBD2; CDR3aa: CASSQRGVAGTDTQYF; CDR3nt: TGTGCCAGCAGCCAACGGGGGGTTGCTGGCACAGATACGCAGTATTTT
abundance: NA; v_gene: TRBV15; j_gene: TRBJ2-5; d_gene: NA; CDR3aa: CATSIQETQYF; CDR3nt: TGTGCCACCAGCATACAAGAGACCCAGTACTTC
abundance: few; v_gene: TRBV30; j_gene: TRBJ1-3; d_gene: NA; CDR3aa: CAWSVSRDTIYF; CDR3nt: TGTGCCTGGAGTGTATCGCGGGACACCATATATTTT
abundance: NA; v_gene: TRBV9; j_gene: TRBJ1-2; d_gene: TRBD1; CDR3aa: CASSQLQGVDGYTF; CDR3nt: TGTGCCAGCAGCCAACTACAGGGGGTGGACGGCTACACCTTC
abundance: NA; v_gene: TRBV7-3; j_gene: TRBJ2-3; d_gene: NA; CDR3aa: CASSLQAPGSTDTQYF; CDR3nt: TGTGCCAGCAGCCTCCAAGCCCCAGGAAGCACAGATACGCAGTATTTT
abundance: NA; v_gene: TRBV6-5; j_gene: TRBJ1-1; d_gene: NA; CDR3aa: CASRRVYSSEAFF; CDR3nt: TGTGCCAGCAGACGTGTATATAGCAGTGAAGCTTTCTTT
abundance: NA; v_gene: TRBV12-3/TRBV12-4; j_gene: TRBJ1-5; d_gene: NA; CDR3aa: CASIGGDNQPQHF; CDR3nt: TGTGCCAGCATCGGCGGTGACAATCAGCCCCAGCATTTT
abundance: NA; v_gene: TRBV25-1; j_gene: TRBJ2-5; d_gene: NA; CDR3aa: CASSEWRGGVRETQYF; CDR3nt: TGTGCCAGCAGTGAATGGCGAGGGGGAGTTCGGGAGACCCAGTACTTC
abundance: NA; v_gene: TRBV2; j_gene: TRBJ1-1; d_gene: TRBD1; CDR3aa: CASRTPQGPPPEAFF; CDR3nt: TGTGCCAGCAGAACCCCACAGGGGCCCCCCCCTGAAGCTTTCTTT
abundance: NA; v_gene: TRBV7-9; j_gene: TRBJ2-1; d_gene: NA; CDR3aa: CASSWRTDGEQFF; CDR3nt: TGTGCCAGCAGCTGGCGAACAGACGGTGAGCAGTTCTTC